This T cell receptor beta chain originates from a study of tumor-infiltrating lymphocytes in primary liver carcinoma. General study findings and limits: Tumor samples exhibited a significantly greater top-250-clone fraction than blood samples (p = 0.039).

CDR1 and CDR2 from the germline V gene are SGHVS and FQNEAQ. The CDR3 is made up of 16 amino acids. Trimming pared 9 bases from V and 3 bases from J, leaving 21 bases between. As concerns this clonotype: No antigen is known for it.

Total RNA (roughly 0.45 ug) served as template for TCR beta cDNA synthesis primed by a constant-region primer. Slightly modified ARM-PCR served as the procedure for the TCR beta libraries. These libraries came from three rounds of nested multiplex PCR. Rounds one and two of PCR, each of roughly 10 cycles, were primed with TRBV1-TRBV30 forward primers and a C-beta reverse primer. TCRdb reprocessed the multiplex PCR reads via MiXCR and lists one record per CDR3 protein. The data hold 90,000 to 150,000 distinct CDR3 sequences, with around 70% observed a single time. Co-extracting RNA and DNA was done with roughly 17-33 mg of unsorted bulk tissue as input.

The gene calls are TRBV7-8 and TRBJ2-4; D perhaps matches TRBD2 (5 bases). This TCR derives from a woman aged 55-69 years with primary liver carcinoma and hepatitis B virus infection. The sequenced material came from tumor-adjacent normal liver tissue. The CDR3 bases are TGTGCCAGTAACCCCTCTCGGGAATTGGACAAAAACATTCAGTACTTC. It encodes CASNPSRELDKNIQYF.